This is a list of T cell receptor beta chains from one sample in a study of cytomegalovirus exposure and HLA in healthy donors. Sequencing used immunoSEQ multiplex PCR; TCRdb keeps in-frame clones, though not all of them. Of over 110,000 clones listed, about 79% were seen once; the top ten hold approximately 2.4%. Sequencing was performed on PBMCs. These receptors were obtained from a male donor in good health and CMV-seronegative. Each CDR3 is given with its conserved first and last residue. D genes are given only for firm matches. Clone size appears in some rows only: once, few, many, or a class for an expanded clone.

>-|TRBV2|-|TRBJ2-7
TGTGCCAGCATGACGGGAGCGGTTTACGAGCAGTACTTC
CASMTGAVYEQYF
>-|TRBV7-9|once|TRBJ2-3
TGTGCCAGCAGCCAAGAACCCCCAACAGGGCCAAATACGCAGTATTTT
CASSQEPPTGPNTQYF
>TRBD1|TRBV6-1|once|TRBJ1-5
TGTGCCAGCAGTGACAGACAGGGGGCACAGCCCCAGCATTTT
CASSDRQGAQPQHF
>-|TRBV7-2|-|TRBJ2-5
TGTGCCAGCAGCTTGCGGGTGACCCAGTACTTC
CASSLRVTQYF
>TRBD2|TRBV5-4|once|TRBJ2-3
TGTGCCAGCAGCCGGGGCGGGGGTGACACAGATACGCAGTATTTT
CASSRGGGDTDTQYF
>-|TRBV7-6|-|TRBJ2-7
TGTGCCAGCAGCTCCGGGGTATCCTACGAGCAGTACTTC
CASSSGVSYEQYF
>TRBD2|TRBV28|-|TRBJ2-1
TGTGCCAGCGGGCCGGGACTAGCGGGAGAAGAGCAGTTCTTC
CASGPGLAGEEQFF
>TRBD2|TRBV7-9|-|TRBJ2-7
TGTGCCAGCAGCGGCCCGGGGAGCGGGGCAAGCTCCTACGAGCAGTACTTC
CASSGPGSGASSYEQYF
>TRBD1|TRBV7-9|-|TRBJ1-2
TGTGCCAGCAGCTTCCTGTGGTCGACAGGGGACTATGGCTACACCTTC
CASSFLWSTGDYGYTF
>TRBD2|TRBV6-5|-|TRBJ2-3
TGTGCCAGCAGCGGGAGGGAGGTGGATACGCAGTATTTT
CASSGREVDTQYF
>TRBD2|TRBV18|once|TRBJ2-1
TGTGCCAGCACCGGGACTAGCGGAGGGGAGGGAGAGCAGTTCTTC
CASTGTSGGEGEQFF
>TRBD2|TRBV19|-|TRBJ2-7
TGTGCCAGTAGTCCCATGACTAGCGGGAGCTACGAGCAGTACTTC
CASSPMTSGSYEQYF
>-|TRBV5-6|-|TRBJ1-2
TGTGCCAGCGGACTATCAGTAGGGTATGGCTACACCTTC
CASGLSVGYGYTF
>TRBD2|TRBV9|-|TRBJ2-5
TGTGCCAGCAGCTTGTCTAGCGGGAGTCCGGTTGCGGAGACCCAGTACTTC
CASSLSSGSPVAETQYF
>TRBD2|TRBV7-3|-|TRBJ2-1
TGTGCCAGCAGCATACTAGCGGGAGGATCCTATGAGCAGTTCTTC
CASSILAGGSYEQFF
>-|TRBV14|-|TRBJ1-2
TGTGCCAGCAGCCAAGATCGGCGGGGCTACACCTTC
CASSQDRRGYTF
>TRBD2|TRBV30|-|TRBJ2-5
TGTGCCTGGAGTGCGGGACTAGTCTTAGAGACCCAGTACTTC
CAWSAGLVLETQYF
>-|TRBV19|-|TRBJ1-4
TGTGCCAGTAGGCTGGTCGGTGGTGATGAAAAACTGTTTTTT
CASRLVGGDEKLFF
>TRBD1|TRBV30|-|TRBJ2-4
TGTGCCTGGAGTGCCGACAGGGTCATGTCCAAAAACATTCAGTACTTC
CAWSADRVMSKNIQYF
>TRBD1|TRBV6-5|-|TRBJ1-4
TGTGCCAGCAGTTATACAGGGGGCCGCGAAAAACTGTTTTTT
CASSYTGGREKLFF
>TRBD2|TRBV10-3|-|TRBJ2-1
TGTGCCATCAGTGAGAGCGGGAGGGCCTTGAAGTTCTTC
CAISESGRALKFF
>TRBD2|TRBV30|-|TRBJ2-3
TGTGCCTGGAGCGCAGGGACTAGTTCAACCGATACGCAGTATTTT
CAWSAGTSSTDTQYF
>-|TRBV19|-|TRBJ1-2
TGTGCCAGTAGTATTTTAGGAGACTATGGCTACACCTTC
CASSILGDYGYTF
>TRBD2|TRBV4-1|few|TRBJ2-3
TGCGCCAGCAGCCGGGGGACGCTAGCGGCGAGCACAGATACGCAGTATTTT
CASSRGTLAASTDTQYF
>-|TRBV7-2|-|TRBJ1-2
TGTGCCAGCAGTGGAGACGCTATGGGCTACACCTTC
CASSGDAMGYTF
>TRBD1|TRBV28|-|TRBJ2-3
TGTGCCAGCAGACAGGGGGCGACAGATACGCAGTATTTT
CASRQGATDTQYF